The clone carrying this T cell receptor (beta chain) was found many times. What it binds is not known. These data come from a study of T cells after yellow fever vaccination. Whole-study context: Fractions of limited cellularity were prepared by means of SMART-Seq v4 Ultra Low Input.

TCRdb recomputed calls from the 5' RACE reads with MiXCR, one row per CDR3 protein. The table has around 180,000 distinct CDR3 sequences, about 6% seen once. V gave up 4 bases and J gave up 6 bases, with 15 bases separating them. The CDR3 runs 14 residues. The V gene's germline CDR1 is SGHVS and CDR2 FQNEAQ. Notes on the study in general: The booster response re-showed most primary clones: approximately 95% CD4, around 85% CD8. Clonotypes appearing in both CD4 and CD8 compartments existed, and their share was small. The secondary response was weaker but peaked faster, day 5 versus 15.

The origin of this receptor is a young man who received the YFV17D yellow fever vaccine. The sequenced sample was CD4+ T cells sorted from PBMCs, obtained on the day of the first yellow fever vaccination. The J gene is TRBJ1-2, the V gene TRBV7-8; D gene ambiguous. The chain's CDR3 is CASSSRLGGDGYTF. The CDR3 DNA is TGTGCCAGCAGCTCCCGACTCGGCGGGGATGGCTACACCTTC.